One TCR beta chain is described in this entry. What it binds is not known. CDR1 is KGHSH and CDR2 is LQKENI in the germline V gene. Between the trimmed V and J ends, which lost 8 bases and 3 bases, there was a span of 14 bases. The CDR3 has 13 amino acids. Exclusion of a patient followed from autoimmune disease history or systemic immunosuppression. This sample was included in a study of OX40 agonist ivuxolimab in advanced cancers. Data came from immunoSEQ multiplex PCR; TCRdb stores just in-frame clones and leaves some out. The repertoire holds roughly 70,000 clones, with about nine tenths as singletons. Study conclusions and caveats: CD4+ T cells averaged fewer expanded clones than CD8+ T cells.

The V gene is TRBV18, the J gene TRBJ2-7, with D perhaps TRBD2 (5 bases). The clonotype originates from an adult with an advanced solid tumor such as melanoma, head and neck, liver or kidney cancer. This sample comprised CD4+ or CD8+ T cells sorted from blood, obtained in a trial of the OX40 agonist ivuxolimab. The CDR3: CASQLAGYYEQYF. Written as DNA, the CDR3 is TGTGCCAGCCAGCTAGCCGGATACTACGAGCAGTACTTC. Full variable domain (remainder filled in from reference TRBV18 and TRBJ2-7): NAGVMQNPRHLVRRRGQEARLRCSPMKGHSHVYWYRQLPEEGLKFMVYLQKENIIDESGMPKERFSAEFPKEGPSILRIQQVVRGDSAAYFCASQLAGYYEQYFGPGTRLTVT.